The 28 T cell receptor beta chains given below trace back to one sample, sequenced in a study of shared clonotypes between healthy human individuals. TCRdb's table, derived via immunoSEQ multiplex PCR, lists solely in-frame clones and lacks some. The sample holds approximately 1.5 million clones, about 98.5% seen once. Sequencing was carried out using naive CD4+ T cells sorted from blood. Subset here: CD45RA+ positively selected. The receptors come from a young man in good health.

The chain is built from TRBV7-2 and TRBJ2-7; D not resolved. The CDR3 extends over 12 amino acids. The germline V gene has CDR1 SGHTA and CDR2 FQGNSA. Trimming shortened V by 3 bases and J by 5 bases, and 8 bases separated the two germline ends. The chain's CDR3 is CASSFFVHEQYF. DNA of the CDR3: TGTGCCAGCAGCTTTTTTGTACACGAGCAGTACTTC. The variable domain in full, with the rest retrieved from reference TRBV7-2 and TRBJ2-7, is GAGVSQSPSNKVTEKGKDVELRCDPISGHTALYWYRQSLGQGLEFLIYFQGNSAPDKSGLPSDRFSAERTGGSVSTLTIQRTQQEDSAVYLCASSFFVHEQYFGPGTRLTVT.

This clone was detected once. V usage is TRBV19 and J usage is TRBJ1-4, with D possibly TRBD1 on 5 matching bases. The germline gives CDR1 LNHDA, CDR2 SQIVND (reference sequence). CDR3 length equals 14 residues. V was pared by 6 bases and J by 8 bases, with 16 bases between. The CDR3 bases are TGTGCCAGTAGCACGGGACTCCGGGGGGAAAAACTGTTTTTT. It specifies CASSTGLRGEKLFF. Based on the CDR3 plus reference TRBV19 and TRBJ1-4, the full variable domain is DGGITQSPKYLFRKEGQNVTLSCEQNLNHDAMYWYRQDPGQGLRLIYYSQIVNDFQKGDIAEGYSVSREKKESFPLTVTSAQKNPTAFYLCASSTGLRGEKLFFGSGTQLSVL.

The chain employs TRBV6-1 and TRBJ2-1; TRBD1 agrees at 10 bases. The germline CDR1 and CDR2 sequences are MNHNS and SASEGT. Germline trimming cut 5 bases from V and 4 bases from J; bases unmatched to any gene: 5. There are 15 residues in the CDR3. CDR3 sequence (DNA): TGTGCCAGCAGTCACCGGACAGGGGGATACAATGAGCAGTTCTTC. Translating it yields CASSHRTGGYNEQFF.

The CDR3 sequence is CASSLRQLHGYTF. The CDR3, as DNA: TGTGCCAGCAGCCTAAGACAGTTACATGGCTACACCTTC. The chain links TRBV7-9 to TRBJ1-2, with a possible D match to TRBD1 (5 bases). From germline, CDR1 is SEHNR and CDR2 FQNEAQ (reference sequence). The CDR3 loop spans 13 amino acids. Trimming pared 5 bases from V and 6 bases from J, leaving 13 bases between.

The chain combines TRBV29-1 with TRBJ2-1; 13 positions match TRBD2. This CDR3 is 15 amino acids long. Germline V gene lookup returns CDR1 SQVTM and CDR2 ANQGSEA. The trim removed 4 bases at V and 3 bases at J, leaving 3 bases unmatched. The CDR3 DNA is TGCAGCGTTGGGGGACTAGCGGGGCTCTACAATGAGCAGTTCTTC. As protein: CSVGGLAGLYNEQFF.

The chain employs TRBV15 and TRBJ2-3; D may correspond to TRBD1 or TRBD2 (7 bases each). The germline V gene encodes CDR1 LNHNV and CDR2 YYDKDF (reference sequence). The CDR3 spans 18 residues. Trimming stripped 6 bases from V and 0 bases from J, with 22 bases between. As DNA, the CDR3 is TGTGCCACCAGAAGGGGGCTAGCGGCACTGACTAGCACAGATACGCAGTATTTT. Translated: CATRRGLAALTSTDTQYF.

The chain combines TRBV9 with TRBJ2-3, with D uncertain. The CDR3 is 15 amino acids. Trimming left V 0 bases short and J 6 bases short, with 14 bases between. Per germline, CDR1 SGDLS and CDR2 YYNGEE. The CDR3 is CASSVAVGFSDTQYF. DNA of the CDR3: TGTGCCAGCAGCGTAGCCGTGGGGTTCTCGGATACGCAGTATTTT.

The chain is built from TRBV9 and TRBJ2-1; D might be TRBD2 (5 bases). V was shortened by 0 bases and J by 7 bases, with 17 bases between the two germline ends. Germline CDR1 SGDLS, CDR2 YYNGEE. This CDR3 region has 16 residues. The CDR3 DNA reads TGTGCCAGCAGCGTAGGAGGGAGCATCCCGGGGAATGAGCAGTTCTTC. Encoded protein: CASSVGGSIPGNEQFF.

The CDR3, as DNA: TGTGCCAGCAGTGCGAACTCTGGAAACACCATATATTTT. Translated, it gives CASSANSGNTIYF. The V and J genes are TRBV2 and TRBJ1-3; D is undetermined. The CDR3 consists of 13 residues. V was pared by 4 bases and J by 0 bases, with 4 bases between. Germline CDR1 reads SNHLY; CDR2 reads FYNNEI.

This chain links TRBV9 with TRBJ1-2; D remains ambiguous. CDR1 is SGDLS and CDR2 is YYNGEE in the germline V gene. V lost 0 bases, J lost 0 bases, and 9 bases lay in between. The CDR3 has 15 residues. The CDR3 region is CASSVERGANYGYTF. DNA of the CDR3: TGTGCCAGCAGCGTAGAGCGGGGAGCTAACTATGGCTACACCTTC.

V gene TRBV14 combines with J gene TRBJ2-3; TRBD1 aligns across 12 bases. The CDR3 length is 23 residues. From germline, CDR1 is SGHDN and CDR2 FVKESK. V shed 4 bases and J 3 bases; nucleotides not matched to a gene: 26. The CDR3: CASSPRTGTGGFVGGRRTDTQYF. CDR3 nucleotides: TGTGCCAGCAGCCCCCGGACCGGGACAGGGGGCTTTGTGGGAGGCCGAAGGACAGATACGCAGTATTTT.

The V and J genes are TRBV7-2 and TRBJ2-5; no reliable D call. The V gene lost 3 bases and the J gene lost 4 bases, with 9 bases spanning the gap. Germline V CDR1 and CDR2: SGHTA, FQGNSA. The CDR3 spans 13 residues. In nucleotides, the CDR3 is TGTGCCAGCAGCTTCCCCGGGCGAGAGACCCAGTACTTC. Residues: CASSFPGRETQYF.

The rearrangement links TRBV14 to TRBJ2-5; D possibly corresponds to TRBD1 (6 bases). The CDR3 is made up of 16 amino acids. V shed 4 bases and J shed 0 bases, with 15 bases lying between them. Germline V gene sequence: CDR1 SGHDN, CDR2 FVKESK. CDR3 in DNA: TGTGCCAGCAGCCCCACGGGACACCCGTACCAAGAGACCCAGTACTTC. Translating gives CASSPTGHPYQETQYF.

CDR3 bases: TGTGCCAGCAGCAAAGCGAACGGGGTAAACTATGGCTACACCTTC. Amino acid sequence: CASSKANGVNYGYTF. The chain employs TRBV21-1 and TRBJ1-2. TRBV21-1 is flagged as a pseudogene. CDR3 length: 15 residues.

This clone was seen a single time. V gene TRBV4-3 combines with J gene TRBJ2-5; 8 bases are shared with TRBD2. This CDR3 is 17 amino acids long. Germline assignment: CDR1 LGHNA and CDR2 YSLEER. J lost 4 bases, V lost 3 bases, and 13 bases had no gene match. This CDR3 is CASSHQLAGMGRETQYF. CDR3 nucleotides: TGCGCCAGCAGCCACCAATTAGCGGGGATGGGAAGAGAGACCCAGTACTTC.

The chain carries TRBV2 and TRBJ2-1; 8 nucleotides agree with TRBD1. The V gene end was trimmed by 4 bases and the J gene end by 5 bases; junction bases not matched to a gene: 4. Germline CDR1 SNHLY, CDR2 FYNNEI. There are 14 residues in the CDR3. The CDR3 protein is CASSGTGRHNEQFF. CDR3 nucleotides: TGTGCCAGCAGTGGGACAGGGCGACACAATGAGCAGTTCTTC.

Note on this clone: This sample includes further DNA sequences coding for the same CDR3. J is TRBJ2-7 and V is TRBV18; D is possibly TRBD2 (6 bases). The germline gives CDR1 KGHSH, CDR2 LQKENI. The CDR3 contains 13 residues. Deletions cut 0 bases from V and 3 bases from J, with 6 bases between. The CDR3 loop is CASSPPGSYEQYF. The CDR3 DNA reads as TGTGCCAGCTCACCACCCGGGAGCTACGAGCAGTACTTC. Full variable domain (rest looked up from reference TRBV18 and TRBJ2-7): NAGVMQNPRHLVRRRGQEARLRCSPMKGHSHVYWYRQLPEEGLKFMVYLQKENIIDESGMPKERFSAEFPKEGPSILRIQQVVRGDSAAYFCASSPPGSYEQYFGPGTRLTVT.

This clone was recorded once. The rearrangement links TRBV19 to TRBJ2-1; no reliable D call. Germline V gene data show CDR1 as LNHDA and CDR2 as SQIVND (reference sequence). The V gene lost 3 bases and the J gene lost 0 bases, with 12 bases spanning the gap. The CDR3 is made up of 16 amino acids. As DNA, the CDR3 is TGTGCCAGTAGTATCATGAGTGGGGTCTCCTACAATGAGCAGTTCTTC. Translation: CASSIMSGVSYNEQFF.

The J gene is TRBJ2-1, the V gene TRBV2, with 7 bases fitting TRBD2. The CDR3 is 11 residues long. V was pared by 6 bases and J by 10 bases, with 3 bases of the junction left unmatched. Germline V gives CDR1 SNHLY, CDR2 FYNNEI. The CDR3 here is CASSLSGEQFF. CDR3 DNA sequence: TGTGCCAGCAGCCTTAGCGGGGAGCAGTTCTTC. Combining the CDR3 with reference TRBV2 and TRBJ2-1 gives the whole variable domain EPEVTQTPSHQVTQMGQEVILRCVPISNHLYFYWYRQILGQKVEFLVSFYNNEISEKSEIFDDQFSVERPDGSNFTLKIRSTKLEDSAMYFCASSLSGEQFFGPGTRLTVL.

This sequence joins TRBV4-1 and TRBJ1-2; a possible D gene is TRBD1 (5 bases). Germline CDR1 is MGHRA and CDR2 is YSYEKL. The CDR3 totals 16 residues. The germline V and J ends were trimmed by 4 bases and 5 bases, with 20 bases remaining between them. The CDR3 protein is CASSLAGPPFEYGYTF. CDR3 nucleotides: TGCGCCAGCAGCCTCGCGGGGCCTCCGTTTGAGTATGGCTACACCTTC.

The CDR3 loop is CASIVAGRMTDTQYF. As DNA, the CDR3 is TGTGCCAGCATTGTAGCGGGAAGGATGACAGATACGCAGTATTTT. The V gene is TRBV21-1, the J gene TRBJ2-3; TRBD2, the table's D call, was not compared with the DNA. TRBV21-1 is termed a pseudogene. This CDR3 region has 15 residues.

The rearrangement links TRBV23-1 to TRBJ2-7, with D possibly matching TRBD1 (6 bases). TRBV23-1 is an open reading frame, and its role is uncertain. The V gene lost 5 bases and the J gene lost 4 bases, with 15 bases spanning the gap. This CDR3 has 14 amino acids. The CDR3 loop reads CASSDPGQPYEQYF. The CDR3 coding sequence is TGCGCCAGCAGTGATCCTGGACAGCCATACGAGCAGTACTTC.

This sequence joins TRBV19 and TRBJ2-1; 9 nucleotides match TRBD2. With 6 bases clipped from V and 8 bases from J, the junction kept 20 bases outside the gene matches. The CDR3 has 18 amino acids. Germline values: CDR1 LNHDA, CDR2 SQIVND (reference sequence). The CDR3 here is CASSLRGREGRRGDEQFF. The CDR3 DNA is TGTGCCAGTAGCTTAAGGGGGCGGGAGGGCCGGAGAGGGGATGAGCAGTTCTTC.

This clone was seen only once. The chain recombines TRBV2 with TRBJ2-5; D might be TRBD2 (6 bases). The CDR3 is 14 residues long. Trimming removed 8 bases from V and 7 bases from J, with 20 bases in between. Germline CDR1 SNHLY, CDR2 FYNNEI. The CDR3 reads CASVWGSDGGTQYF. The CDR3 bases are TGTGCCAGCGTATGGGGGTCCGACGGGGGGACCCAGTACTTC.

This clone was observed a single time. The chain joins TRBV19 to TRBJ2-1; D gene unclear. This CDR3 region has 14 residues. Trimming left V 6 bases short and J 8 bases short, with 17 bases between. Looked up from germline, CDR1 is LNHDA and CDR2 is SQIVND (reference sequence). CDR3 sequence reads: CASRHQAAFYEQFF. CDR3 coding DNA: TGTGCCAGTAGACATCAGGCTGCGTTCTATGAGCAGTTCTTC.

The CDR3 loop is CASRSSGRGTYEQYF. The CDR3 nucleotides read TGTGCCAGCAGATCTAGCGGGAGAGGCACCTACGAGCAGTACTTC. This rearrangement joins TRBV7-2 to TRBJ2-7; TRBD2 matches 10 bases. Looked up from germline, CDR1 is SGHTA and CDR2 is FQGNSA. The CDR3 is 15 residues long. V trimming: 6 bases; J trimming: 2 bases; junction bases outside the gene matches: 7.

This chain connects TRBV5-4 to TRBJ2-3; TRBD1 aligns across 10 bases. Germline V lookup: CDR1 SGHNT, CDR2 YYREEE (reference sequence). The CDR3 contains 15 residues. V trimming: 4 bases; J trimming: 2 bases; junction bases outside the gene matches: 4. In nucleotides, the CDR3 is TGTGCCAGCAGCCAAAGACAGGGGGCCACAGATACGCAGTATTTT. Its translation is CASSQRQGATDTQYF. The complete variable domain, with remaining parts taken from reference TRBV5-4 and TRBJ2-3, reads ETGVTQSPTHLIKTRGQQVTLRCSSQSGHNTVSWYQQALGQGPQFIFQYYREEENGRGNFPPRFSGLQFPNYSSELNVNALELDDSALYLCASSQRQGATDTQYFGPGTRLTVL.

This chain links TRBV28 with TRBJ2-2; the match to TRBD2 covers 7 bases. The CDR3 covers 14 residues. Germline V gene data show CDR1 as MDHEN and CDR2 as SYDVKM. J lost 5 bases, V lost 10 bases, and 10 bases had no gene match. The CDR3 here is CATPDGGGTGELFF. The CDR3 coding sequence is TGTGCCACCCCCGACGGGGGAGGGACCGGGGAGCTGTTTTTT.